This T cell receptor (beta chain) was sequenced for a study of cytomegalovirus exposure and HLA in healthy donors. From germline, CDR1 is SEHNR and CDR2 FQNEAQ (reference sequence). This CDR3 has 15 amino acids. The V and J ends lost 1 base and 2 bases respectively, with 10 bases between them. Primers for the PCR totalled 60 Vbeta and 13 Jbeta. Using immunoSEQ multiplex PCR, the repertoire was profiled, and TCRdb retains in-frame clones only, with some absent. The data show under 120,000 clones, approximately 70% seen once. The V and J genes are TRBV7-9 and TRBJ2-3; D not certain. What was sequenced was PBMCs. The clonotype comes from a man between 40 and 49 years old in good health and CMV-seropositive. CDR3 region: CASSLVLSTTDTQYF. For the CDR3, the DNA is TGTGCCAGCAGCTTAGTTCTGTCTACCACAGATACGCAGTATTTT.